Sequencing of this TCR beta chain was carried out in a study of blood T cell repertoires in COVID-19. Study information: T cells, B-cell-depleted T cells, or PBMCs supplied cDNA or gDNA.

CDR3 length: 16 amino acids. Deletions cut 0 bases from V and 1 base from J, with 10 bases between. Germline lookup yields CDR1 SGHAT and CDR2 FQNNGV. In the source study's methods: Quantification of nucleated cells was approximated via reference gene primer amplification. Data came from immunoSEQ multiplex PCR; TCRdb stores just in-frame clones and leaves some out. V, J and clone size are taken as reported in that table, and D and trimming were inferred from the DNA itself. The data hold 250,000 or so clones, with around nine tenths observed a single time. This receptor was identified in a young man with active or convalescent COVID-19. Sample: peripheral blood. This chain links TRBV11-2 with TRBJ1-5; D unclear. In nucleotides, the CDR3 is TGTGCCAGCAGCTTAGACACGGAGATGAGCAATCAGCCCCAGCATTTT. It translates to CASSLDTEMSNQPQHF.